The source of this T cell receptor beta chain is a study of low-dose radiotherapy and immunotherapy resistance in tumors. Both a constant-region primer and a V-primer adapter served to amplify TCRs across around 20 PCR cycles. TCRdb independently ran MiXCR on the reads; one entry per CDR3 protein. The repertoire has 40,000 to 65,000 distinct CDR3 sequences, roughly 31% of them found once; the top ten carry approximately 8%. Judged by abundance, this clonotype is medium-sized. Time point noted: after trial treatment. Treatment meaning: LDRT plus nivolumab, ipilimumab, low-dose cyclophosphamide and aspirin (RACIN trial). The receptor comes from a male donor with rectosigmoid adenocarcinoma. Sample: PBMCs, taken after low-dose radiotherapy plus immunotherapy.

CDR3 nucleotides: TGCGCCAGCAGCGCCACTCTAGATGAGCAGTTCTTC. The encoded protein is CASSATLDEQFF. The chain carries TRBV5-1 and TRBJ2-1; D remains ambiguous. The V gene lost 4 bases and the J gene lost 8 bases, with 10 bases spanning the gap. The CDR3 length is 12 residues. The germline V gene encodes CDR1 SGHRS and CDR2 YFSETQ.